This TCR beta chain was obtained from a study of shared T cell receptors in the human thymus. V was shortened by 2 bases and J by 2 bases, with 11 bases between the two germline ends. CDR3 length: 15 amino acids. CDR1 and CDR2 from the germline V gene are SGHTS and YDEGEE. Data came from immunoSEQ multiplex PCR; TCRdb stores just in-frame clones and leaves some out. The repertoire consists of 650,000 to 950,000 clones, with 70% to 90% occurring once and the leading ten covering about 0.011%. In addition, the sample was reused for a study of human thymus T cells. This second study says: The thymus was resected at corrective cardiac surgery.

This rearrangement joins TRBV5-8 to TRBJ2-1, with D maybe TRBD1 (5 bases). This clonotype originated in a girl under two years old with a congenital heart defect. The sample consisted of thymocytes. The CDR3 loop is CASSFSRATYNEQFF. DNA of the CDR3: TGTGCCAGCAGCTTCTCCAGGGCTACCTACAATGAGCAGTTCTTC.